What follows are 15 T cell receptor beta chains derived from one specimen sequenced in a study of T cells in Graves' hyperthyroidism and ophthalmopathy (dated by TCRdb to the late 2010s). The receptor library was made with multiplex PCR. The sequencer listed for this sample is Illumina HiSeq 2000. Amplification of TCR beta CDR3 regions was carried out from RNA transcripts. For the first round of RT-PCR on the TCR CDR3, the HTBI primer set was used together with the Qiagen OneStep RT-PCR kit. The public reads were quality trimmed at Q25 with fastp and then assembled into clones with MiXCR by TCRdb, keeping productive beta chains. CDR3 protein sequences are deduplicated, and each keeps its most common genes and DNA. Across this sample there are about 96,000 distinct CDR3 sequences, with under 65% seen only once. The biggest ten clones account for 25% to 30% of the sample. Sequenced material: blood. The receptor set was obtained from a woman aged 40 to 50 with Graves' hyperthyroidism.

V and J are TRBV20-1 and TRBJ1-4; D is ambiguous. Germline CDR1 is DFQATT and CDR2 is SNEGSKA (reference sequence). The V gene lost 3 bases and the J gene lost 11 bases, with 13 bases spanning the gap. CDR3 length: 12 residues. CDR3 protein: CSASDRVLKLFF. The CDR3, as DNA: TGCAGTGCTAGTGACCGCGTGTTGAAACTGTTTTTT.

This clonotype was counted at least ten times. The rearrangement links TRBV20-1 to TRBJ2-7, with D unclear. Germline V CDR1 and CDR2: DFQATT, SNEGSKA (reference sequence). CDR3 length: 12 residues. With 3 bases removed from V and 2 bases from J, the gap between germline ends came to 8 bases. The CDR3 here is CSASGTPYEQYF. The CDR3 DNA reads TGCAGTGCTAGCGGCACCCCCTACGAGCAGTACTTC.

Ten or more counts support this clonotype. The genes are TRBV7-2 and TRBJ2-5; 8 nucleotides align to TRBD1. Trimming at V came to 2 bases and at J to 4 bases, leaving 9 bases not matched to a gene. From germline, CDR1 is SGHTA and CDR2 FQGNSA. This CDR3 has 16 amino acids. CDR3 protein: CASSLTGTGHGETQYF. The DNA of the CDR3 is TGTGCCAGCAGCTTAACCGGGACAGGCCACGGAGAGACCCAGTACTTC.

This clonotype was recorded many times. The chain joins TRBV20-1 to TRBJ2-2; no clear D. Deletions cut 3 bases from V and 4 bases from J, with 6 bases between. The CDR3 contains 12 residues. The V gene's germline CDR1 is DFQATT and CDR2 SNEGSKA (reference sequence). The CDR3 sequence is CSARTVTGELFF. The CDR3 bases are TGCAGTGCTAGGACGGTCACCGGGGAGCTGTTTTTT.

V is TRBV24-1 and J is TRBJ1-4; D is undetermined. V lost 3 bases and J 7 bases, leaving 14 bases between the germline ends. The CDR3 runs to 15 residues. In germline, CDR1 is KGHDR, CDR2 SFDVKD. The CDR3 here is CATSDAAGGSEKLFF. The DNA for the CDR3 is TGTGCCACCAGTGATGCCGCGGGCGGGAGTGAAAAACTGTTTTTT.

With respect to this clonotype: This may arise from a read error, as a much more abundant clone is one base away. The chain couples TRBV28 to TRBJ1-1, with D perhaps matching TRBD1 (5 bases). CDR1 and CDR2 from the germline V gene are MDHEN and SYDVKM. The CDR3 loop spans 15 amino acids. Trimming removed 5 bases from V and 4 bases from J, with 17 bases in between. This chain's CDR3 is CASSPSGGVSTEAFF. The CDR3 DNA sequence: TGTGCCAGCAGTCCTTCGGGGGGGGTGAGCACTGAAGCTTTCTTT.

This chain connects TRBV6-1 to TRBJ1-3, with D maybe TRBD1 (5 bases). The CDR3 runs 14 residues. Trimming stripped 9 bases from V and 4 bases from J, with 16 bases between. The germline V gene encodes CDR1 MNHNS and CDR2 SASEGT. For the CDR3, the DNA is TGTGCCAGTAGAAAACAGGTTGGCGGAAACACCATATATTTT. It specifies CASRKQVGGNTIYF.

The genes are TRBV6-1 and TRBJ2-7, with TRBD1 identical over 8 bases. Germline V CDR1 and CDR2: MNHNS, SASEGT. This CDR3 has 13 amino acids. The CDR3 DNA reads TGTGCTAGGACAGGGCATATCTTGTACGAGCAGTACTTC. It is translated as CARTGHILYEQYF.

The chain is built from TRBV25-1 and TRBJ1-1; D not certain. There are 13 residues in the CDR3. In germline, CDR1 is MGHDK, CDR2 SYGVNS. In DNA, the CDR3 is TGTGCTAGAGCGACCCTTTGGGACACTGAAGCTTTCTTT. It is translated as CARATLWDTEAFF.

This clonotype has at least ten counts. This chain connects TRBV24-1 to TRBJ2-7, with 9 bases fitting TRBD1. The CDR3 length is 13 residues. The V gene end was trimmed by 3 bases and the J gene end by 5 bases; junction bases not matched to a gene: 1. The germline CDR1 and CDR2 sequences are KGHDR and SFDVKD. The CDR3 spells CATSDGTGHEQYF. CDR3 in DNA: TGTGCCACCAGTGATGGGACAGGGCACGAGCAGTACTTC.

V and J are TRBV10-3 and TRBJ1-2; the match to TRBD1 covers 8 bases. V lost 9 bases, J lost 6 bases, and 6 bases stayed unmatched. The CDR3 totals 12 residues. Germline CDR1 and CDR2: ENHRY and SYGVKD. For the CDR3, the DNA is TGTGCCATTCAAACAGGGGGGGATGGCTACACCTTC. Amino acids: CAIQTGGDGYTF.

The chain carries TRBV2 and TRBJ1-1; D remains ambiguous. CDR1 is SNHLY and CDR2 is FYNNEI in the germline V gene. CDR3 length: 11 amino acids. The V end lost 6 bases, the J end lost 5 bases, and 7 bases lay between the germline ends. The CDR3 spells CASRTGTEAFF. CDR3 bases: TGTGCCAGCAGAACCGGGACTGAAGCTTTCTTT.

This clonotype was seen repeatedly, ten times or more. The chain is built from TRBV9 and TRBJ2-2; D is perhaps TRBD2 (7 bases). Germline lookup yields CDR1 SGDLS and CDR2 YYNGEE. The CDR3 is 14 residues long. V was clipped by 5 bases and J by 6 bases, with 14 bases between them. This CDR3 is CASRRGGEAGELFF. CDR3 in DNA: TGTGCCAGCAGAAGGGGGGGAGAGGCCGGGGAGCTGTTTTTT.

A single count supports this clonotype. No conserved phenylalanine or tryptophan is present at the end of the CDR3, so a read error is the likely explanation. The DNA is left out, because the CDR3 cannot be placed on it with certainty; the CDR3 is given as TCRdb lists it. The chain links TRBV13 to TRBJ2-6. The CDR3 has 8 amino acids, counting both end residues. Germline loops: CDR1 PRHDT, CDR2 FYEKMQ (reference sequence). The CDR3 loop is CASSSPTS.

The V gene is TRBV20-1, the J gene TRBJ1-6, with TRBD1 matching 10 bases. Trimming cost V 0 bases and J 5 bases; bases outside gene matches: 7. This CDR3 is 17 amino acids long. Germline assignment: CDR1 DFQATT and CDR2 SNEGSKA (reference sequence). The CDR3 sequence is CSARDPRQGANNSPLHF. The CDR3 DNA reads TGCAGTGCTAGAGATCCCAGACAGGGGGCGAATAATTCACCCCTCCACTTT.